These T cell receptor beta chains were read from a single sample in a study of vaccination effects on CD4 cells after COVID-19. These receptors' antigens are unknown. Method: immunoSEQ multiplex PCR; TCRdb's copy keeps in-frame clones and lacks some. The sample shows 20,000 to 25,000 clones, around 72% of them seen only once. The sequencing here drew on CD4+ T cells from PBMCs cultured with HCoV-NL63 spike peptides, taken before COVID-19 vaccination. These receptors originate from a human donor who received a COVID-19 vaccine. The CDR3 runs from the conserved cysteine through the conserved F or W. The D gene is left open where the match is weak. Clone size is given for some rows only: seen once, a few or many times, or a class if the clone is expanded.

V,J,size,D,CDR3,DNA
TRBV5-1,TRBJ2-3,few,-,CASSSRLVTDTQYF,TGCGCCAGCAGCTCTCGACTAGTAACAGATACGCAGTATTTT
TRBV7-8,TRBJ2-7,-,TRBD2,CASSLALLGLAGHKQYF,TGTGCCAGCAGCTTAGCGCTCTTAGGACTAGCGGGACACAAGCAGTACTTC
TRBV18,TRBJ1-1,few,TRBD1,CASSPGQGMNTEAFF,TGTGCCAGCTCGCCCGGACAGGGTATGAACACTGAAGCTTTCTTT
TRBV7-9,TRBJ1-2,-,-,CASSFAQNYGYTF,TGTGCCAGCAGCTTTGCACAGAACTATGGCTACACCTTC
TRBV28,TRBJ1-5,few,-,CASSLGGSNQPQHF,TGTGCCAGCAGTTTAGGTGGGAGCAATCAGCCCCAGCATTTT
TRBV5-5,TRBJ2-7,-,TRBD1,CASSWDRSSYEQYF,TGTGCCAGCAGCTGGGACAGGAGCTCCTACGAGCAGTACTTC
TRBV20-1,TRBJ2-7,-,TRBD2,CSASPTSGTNEQYF,TGCAGTGCTAGTCCGACTAGCGGGACCAACGAGCAGTACTTC
TRBV21-1,TRBJ1-5,-,-,CASGPPPSDQPQHF,TGTGCCAGCGGACCCCCCCCCAGCGATCAGCCCCAGCATTTT
TRBV6-2/TRBV6-3,TRBJ2-3,-,-,CASSSGPIDTDTQYF,TGTGCCAGCAGTTCCGGGCCAATCGACACAGATACGCAGTATTTT
TRBV6-6,TRBJ1-5,-,TRBD1,CASSRFRDRSSNQPQHF,TGTGCCAGCAGTCGATTCCGGGACAGGTCTAGCAATCAGCCCCAGCATTTT
TRBV11-2,TRBJ1-6,once,-,CASSSQGYSPLHF,TGTGCCAGCAGCTCCCAGGGGTATTCACCCCTCCACTTT
TRBV5-4,TRBJ1-6,-,-,CASSLDSGHSPLHF,TGTGCCAGCAGCTTGGACAGTGGACATTCACCCCTCCACTTT
TRBV27,TRBJ1-6,once,-,CASSLNRASLVSPLHF,TGTGCCAGCAGTCTTAACAGAGCCTCTCTGGTATCACCCCTCCACTTT
TRBV7-8,TRBJ1-2,-,TRBD1,CASSPQGQGSNYGYTF,TGTGCCAGCAGCCCCCAAGGACAGGGATCGAACTATGGCTACACCTTC
TRBV30,TRBJ1-4,-,-,CAWSPRGVPRRNEKLFF,TGTGCCTGGAGTCCACGGGGGGTCCCTAGGCGAAATGAAAAACTGTTTTTT
TRBV12-3/TRBV12-4,TRBJ2-3,-,TRBD2,CASSSGGTDTQYF,TGTGCCAGCAGTTCGGGGGGGACAGATACGCAGTATTTT
TRBV10-2,TRBJ1-5,-,-,CASSARPGNQPQHF,TGCGCCAGCAGTGCTCGGCCCGGCAATCAGCCCCAGCATTTT
TRBV20-1,TRBJ2-7,-,-,CSVHDSREQYF,TGCAGTGTTCATGACAGCCGCGAGCAGTACTTC